The 4 T cell receptor beta chains below come from one sample, sequenced in a study of T-cell memory formation after mild COVID-19. TCRdb called the 5' RACE reads again in MiXCR, with one record for every CDR3 protein. The sample carries about half a million distinct CDR3 sequences, 15% to 20% recorded once. Sequencing was performed on PBMCs or a T cell subset sorted from them (not recorded which). Receptors originate from an adult woman who had mild COVID-19 (a few samples of this study predate the infection). Cell type and time point are not known.

The V and J genes are TRBV11-2 and TRBJ2-7; a weak D match, TRBD2 (6 bases). V was shortened by 0 bases and J by 0 bases, with 12 bases between the two germline ends. Germline CDR1 and CDR2: SGHAT and FQNNGV. The CDR3 has 16 residues. The CDR3, as DNA: TGTGCCAGCAGCTTAGATCCGGGACTGAACTCCTACGAGCAGTACTTC. Encoded protein: CASSLDPGLNSYEQYF.

This rearrangement joins TRBV12-3 or TRBV12-4 to TRBJ1-4; 8 bases align to TRBD1. The CDR3 consists of 16 residues. The V segment lost 3 bases and the J segment 5 bases; nucleotides outside the gene matches: 8. CDR3 sequence (DNA): TGTGCCAGCAGTTTCGGGGGACAGGTTACGAATGAAAAACTGTTTTTT. Its translation is CASSFGGQVTNEKLFF.

CDR3 sequence: CASSQRTGYYPNEKLFF. CDR3 in DNA: TGTGCCAGCAGCCAACGGACAGGGTATTACCCTAATGAAAAACTGTTTTTT. The V and J genes are TRBV14 and TRBJ1-4; 8 positions agree with TRBD1. Trimming cost V 2 bases and J 3 bases; bases outside gene matches: 8. Germline-derived CDR1 and CDR2 are SGHDN and FVKESK. The CDR3 extends over 17 amino acids. Full variable domain (rest looked up from reference TRBV14 and TRBJ1-4): EAGVTQFPSHSVIEKGQTVTLRCDPISGHDNLYWYRRVMGKEIKFLLHFVKESKQDESGMPNNRFLAERTGGTYSTLKVQPAELEDSGVYFCASSQRTGYYPNEKLFFGSGTQLSVL.

This clonotype has at least ten counts. J is TRBJ2-5 and V is TRBV6-5; TRBD1 aligns across 8 bases. V shed 4 bases, J shed 2 bases, and the junction held 3 bases outside the gene matches. CDR1 is MNHEY, CDR2 SVGAGI, per germline. This CDR3 contains 14 residues. CDR3 loop: CASSFRTGQETQYF. The CDR3 nucleotides are TGTGCCAGCAGTTTCCGGACAGGGCAAGAGACCCAGTACTTC.